This T cell receptor (beta chain) is drawn from a study of technical replicates of blood from a handful of donors. Germline V gene sequence: CDR1 SGHAT, CDR2 FQNNGV. Trimming removed 5 bases from V and 3 bases from J, with 8 bases in between. The CDR3 runs 14 residues. Some clones are missing from TCRdb's copy, which holds only in-frame ones; the method was immunoSEQ multiplex PCR. The sample lists tens of thousands of clones, 96% occurring once. This clone was found once. This chain links TRBV11-2 with TRBJ2-6, with D hard to call. The receptor was derived from a human donor in good health. Material: T cells isolated from PBMCs. CDR3 residues: CASSVPGGANVLTF. The CDR3 DNA reads TGTGCCAGCAGCGTACCGGGTGGGGCCAACGTCCTGACTTTC.